This T cell receptor (beta chain) was obtained from a study of cytomegalovirus exposure and HLA in healthy donors. This clone has more than one count but fewer than ten. The PCR used 60 Vbeta and 13 Jbeta primers. Generated by immunoSEQ multiplex PCR, the TCRdb table keeps only in-frame clones and is missing some. The sample carries fewer than 200,000 clones, approximately 71% recorded once. The receptor was isolated from a male donor in good health and CMV-seronegative. The sequencing sample was made of PBMCs.

This chain's CDR3 is CASSEAGSYEQYF. The CDR3 region has the DNA TGTGCCAGCTCGGAGGCAGGCTCCTACGAGCAGTACTTC. The rearrangement links TRBV18 to TRBJ2-7; TRBD2 is a possible D gene (5 bases). The ends were cut back, 6 bases at V and 0 bases at J, with 9 bases in the middle. The CDR3 has 13 residues. Germline CDR1 is KGHSH and CDR2 is LQKENI. Variable domain in full (rest from reference TRBV18 and TRBJ2-7): NAGVMQNPRHLVRRRGQEARLRCSPMKGHSHVYWYRQLPEEGLKFMVYLQKENIIDESGMPKERFSAEFPKEGPSILRIQQVVRGDSAAYFCASSEAGSYEQYFGPGTRLTVT.